The text below deals with one T cell receptor beta chain. The data originate from a study of blood T cell repertoires in COVID-19. Whole-study context: Collection of acute and convalescent COVID-19 samples took place in the United States, Italy and Spain. T cells, B-cell-depleted T cells, or PBMCs supplied cDNA or gDNA.

Produced via immunoSEQ multiplex PCR; TCRdb's table is partial and in-frame only. The sample lists about 180,000 clones; 82% were seen once. The V and J ends lost 5 bases and 8 bases respectively, with 23 bases between them. In germline, CDR1 is SGHDT, CDR2 YYEEEE. This CDR3 is built from 16 residues. The receptor comes from a woman in her seventies with acute or convalescent COVID-19. The rearrangement links TRBV5-6 to TRBJ2-4; tentatively, D is TRBD1 (5 bases). Sequencing was carried out using peripheral blood. The CDR3 protein is CASSLLTGTMLDIQYF. For the CDR3, the DNA is TGTGCCAGCAGTTTATTAACAGGCACGATGCTGGACATTCAGTACTTC.